This T cell receptor beta chain comes out of a study of shared T cell receptors in the human thymus. Measured with immunoSEQ multiplex PCR; TCRdb has only the in-frame clones, and not every one. The data show some 720,000 clones, with around 89% seen just once and approximately 0.01% held by the top ten. Germline V gene data show CDR1 as SGHRS and CDR2 as YFSETQ. V lost 4 bases and J lost 4; bases outside the gene matches: 7. The CDR3 is made up of 15 amino acids. This clone was seen a handful of times. These same data were also listed under a study on human thymus T cells. That study reports: Corrective cardiac operations yielded the resected thymus tissue.

Source material: thymocytes. This clonotype was sampled from a boy in the first two years of life with a congenital heart defect. The chain has TRBV5-1 and TRBJ2-2; 7 bases line up with TRBD1. The CDR3 nucleotides are TGCGCCAGCAGCAACCGGGACAGAGTCACCGGGGAGCTGTTTTTT. Its translation: CASSNRDRVTGELFF.